Below, 26 T cell receptor beta chains from the same sample are listed, as sequenced in a study of sequential checkpoint blockade in melanoma. Some clones are missing from TCRdb's copy, which holds only in-frame ones; the method was immunoSEQ multiplex PCR. Here the sample spans 20,000 to 25,000 clones, 82% being singletons. Specified treatment: randomized to nivolumab then ipilimumab (arm A) or the reverse (arm B). The sequences come from CD8+ T cells sorted from blood (inferred from file names), collected from a patient given nivolumab and ipilimumab in sequence. All receptors derive from a human donor with melanoma.

The chain couples TRBV4-1 to TRBJ2-7, with TRBD2 matching 11 bases. The CDR3 is 17 residues long. Germline loops: CDR1 MGHRA, CDR2 YSYEKL. V was clipped by 0 bases and J by 6 bases; unmatched bases: 10. The CDR3 reads CASSQEIAGGQSGEQYF. The CDR3 DNA follows: TGCGCCAGCAGCCAAGAAATAGCGGGAGGGCAGTCCGGCGAGCAGTACTTC.

The gene calls are TRBV28 and TRBJ1-1, with D maybe TRBD1 (6 bases). CDR1 MDHEN and CDR2 SYDVKM come from the germline V gene. V was cut by 7 bases and J by 4 bases, with 13 bases left in between. The CDR3 loop spans 13 amino acids. The CDR3 loop reads CASIGGGTTEAFF. The CDR3, as DNA: TGTGCCAGCATAGGGGGGGGGACCACTGAAGCTTTCTTT.

The chain links TRBV30 to TRBJ2-7; the match to TRBD2 covers 10 bases. This CDR3 has 17 amino acids. J was trimmed by 0 bases and V by 4 bases; bases with no gene match: 12. Germline V gives CDR1 GTSNPN, CDR2 SVGIG (reference sequence). The CDR3 DNA is TGTGCCTGGATTCGGGGTGGAGCGGGAGGGCCCTCCTACGAGCAGTACTTC. Translated: CAWIRGGAGGPSYEQYF. The full variable domain, in which reference TRBV30 and TRBJ2-7 provide the parts outside the CDR3, is SQTIHQWPATLVQPVGSPLSLECTVEGTSNPNLYWYRQAAGRGLQLLFYSVGIGQISSEVPQNLSASRPQDRQFILSSKKLLLSDSGFYLCAWIRGGAGGPSYEQYFGPGTRLTVT.

The chain uses TRBV28 and TRBJ2-2; D gene ambiguous. CDR1 is MDHEN, CDR2 SYDVKM, per germline. This CDR3 spans 14 amino acids. V dropped 2 bases and J dropped 3 bases, with 7 bases sitting between them. The CDR3 spells CASSLAVYTGELFF. The DNA of the CDR3 is TGTGCCAGCAGTTTAGCAGTCTACACCGGGGAGCTGTTTTTT. Supplemented by reference TRBV28 and TRBJ2-2, the full variable domain reads DVKVTQSSRYLVKRTGEKVFLECVQDMDHENMFWYRQDPGLGLRLIYFSYDVKMKEKGDIPEGYSVSREKKERFSLILESASTNQTSMYLCASSLAVYTGELFFGEGSRLTVL.

CDR3 in amino acids: CASSPLEEAHYGYTF. Here the CDR3 DNA reads TGTGCCAGCTCACCGCTCGAGGAGGCGCACTATGGCTACACCTTC. The chain employs TRBV18 and TRBJ1-2, with D uncertain. This CDR3 has 15 residues. Germline CDR1 is KGHSH and CDR2 is LQKENI. The ends were cut back, 3 bases at V and 3 bases at J, with 14 bases in the middle.

This clone showed up just a few times. The chain joins TRBV11-3 to TRBJ1-1; 8 nucleotides match TRBD1. The ends lost 4 bases at V and 11 bases at J; junction bases unmatched: 9. This CDR3 region has 13 residues. The germline CDR1 and CDR2 sequences are SGHNT and YENEEA. CDR3 nucleotides: TGTGCCAGCAGCTCCGGACAGGGAGATATCGCTTTCTTT. Translation gives CASSSGQGDIAFF.

The V call is TRBV19, the J call TRBJ2-6; D may be TRBD1 (6 bases). Germline V lookup: CDR1 LNHDA, CDR2 SQIVND (reference sequence). The V gene lost 3 bases and the J gene lost 4 bases, with 10 bases spanning the gap. The CDR3 contains 15 residues. CDR3 coding DNA: TGTGCCAGTAGTATGGACAGTTTGGGGGCCAACGTCCTGACTTTC. Translated: CASSMDSLGANVLTF.

This chain joins TRBV27 and TRBJ1-4, with TRBD1 matching over 9 bases. The CDR3 sequence is 14 residues long. Germline CDR1 and CDR2: MNHEY and SMNVEV (reference sequence). Unmatched junction bases numbered 1, after V lost 3 bases and J lost 5 bases. For the CDR3, the DNA is TGTGCCAGCAGTTTTGGGACAGGGAATGAAAAACTGTTTTTT. Amino acids: CASSFGTGNEKLFF.

The CDR3 loop is CASGFGGSGDTQYF. The CDR3 DNA follows: TGTGCCAGCGGGTTTGGCGGGAGCGGGGATACGCAGTATTTT. This chain connects TRBV28 to TRBJ2-3; 7 nucleotides match TRBD2. V was pared by 8 bases and J by 6 bases, with 11 bases of the junction left unmatched. The germline V gene encodes CDR1 MDHEN and CDR2 SYDVKM. This CDR3 is 14 amino acids long. Filled out from reference TRBV28 and TRBJ2-3, the complete variable domain reads DVKVTQSSRYLVKRTGEKVFLECVQDMDHENMFWYRQDPGLGLRLIYFSYDVKMKEKGDIPEGYSVSREKKERFSLILESASTNQTSMYLCASGFGGSGDTQYFGPGTRLTVL.

CDR3 loop: CASREPAGPYEQYF. The CDR3 DNA is TGTGCCAGCAGGGAACCAGCGGGTCCCTACGAGCAGTACTTC. The chain uses TRBV7-2 and TRBJ2-7; the D gene is possibly TRBD2 (6 bases). The V and J ends lost 6 bases and 2 bases respectively, with 14 bases between them. The length of the CDR3 is 14 residues. Germline V gene lookup returns CDR1 SGHTA and CDR2 FQGNSA.

The gene calls are TRBV18 and TRBJ1-2; weak D call: TRBD1 (6 bases). Looked up from germline, CDR1 is KGHSH and CDR2 is LQKENI. The CDR3 extends over 13 amino acids. V lost 5 bases and J lost 2, with 9 bases in between. This chain's CDR3 is CASSNGQNYGYTF. The CDR3 bases are TGTGCCAGCTCAAACGGACAGAACTATGGCTACACCTTC.

The chain employs TRBV30 and TRBJ1-5; no clear D gene. The CDR3 is 14 residues long. Germline values: CDR1 GTSNPN, CDR2 SVGIG (reference sequence). The V end lost 0 bases, the J end lost 4 bases, and 10 bases lay between the germline ends. CDR3 sequence: CAWSVSTPNQPQHF. The CDR3 DNA reads TGTGCCTGGAGTGTATCGACACCTAATCAGCCCCAGCATTTT.

The J gene is TRBJ2-5, the V gene TRBV6-1; the match to TRBD2 covers 7 bases. Germline assignment: CDR1 MNHNS and CDR2 SASEGT. CDR3 length equals 14 residues. With V trimmed by 6 bases and J by 0 bases, 4 bases remained unmatched. DNA for the CDR3: TGTGCCAGCAGCCGACTAGCCAACCAAGAGACCCAGTACTTC. Amino acids: CASSRLANQETQYF.

The genes are TRBV19 and TRBJ2-3; 8 nucleotides match TRBD2. V lost 5 bases and J lost 6; bases outside the gene matches: 4. There are 13 residues in the CDR3. Per germline, CDR1 LNHDA and CDR2 SQIVND (reference sequence). CDR3 sequence reads: CASSSRLADTQYF. The CDR3 DNA is TGTGCCAGTAGTTCAAGACTAGCGGATACGCAGTATTTT.

The chain has TRBV28 and TRBJ2-2; D call uncertain. Germline V gene lookup returns CDR1 MDHEN and CDR2 SYDVKM. The CDR3 runs to 13 residues. V was trimmed by 4 bases and J by 0 bases, leaving 3 bases between them. The CDR3, as DNA: TGTGCCAGCAGTTGGCCGAACACCGGGGAGCTGTTTTTT. Amino acids: CASSWPNTGELFF.

The V call is TRBV27, the J call TRBJ2-1, with D maybe TRBD2 (5 bases). The germline V and J ends were trimmed by 0 bases and 5 bases, with 23 bases remaining between them. The V gene's germline CDR1 is MNHEY and CDR2 SMNVEV (reference sequence). This CDR3 has 19 residues. CDR3 bases: TGTGCCAGCAGTTTATCTGGTACAAGGTGGGGAGCTTTGGACAATGAGCAGTTCTTC. It yields the protein CASSLSGTRWGALDNEQFF.

The CDR3 spells CASSLQGASGYTF. CDR3 bases: TGTGCCAGCAGCTTACAGGGGGCGAGCGGCTACACCTTC. This chain links TRBV7-2 with TRBJ1-2; the match to TRBD1 covers 8 bases. The CDR3 sequence is 13 residues long. Germline lookup yields CDR1 SGHTA and CDR2 FQGNSA. With 2 bases clipped from V and 8 bases from J, the junction kept 4 bases outside the gene matches. Full variable domain (outside the CDR3, taken from reference TRBV7-2 and TRBJ1-2): GAGVSQSPSNKVTEKGKDVELRCDPISGHTALYWYRQSLGQGLEFLIYFQGNSAPDKSGLPSDRFSAERTGGSVSTLTIQRTQQEDSAVYLCASSLQGASGYTFGSGTRLTVV.

The chain carries TRBV7-2 and TRBJ2-7; TRBD2 aligns across 13 bases. This CDR3 contains 14 residues. Germline lookup yields CDR1 SGHTA and CDR2 FQGNSA. The J segment lost 10 bases and the V segment lost 5 bases, leaving 8 bases of the junction unmatched. The CDR3 DNA reads as TGTGCCAGCAGCCTCCGGGGGACTAGCGGGATCCAGTACTTC. Translated: CASSLRGTSGIQYF. Variable domain in full (rest from reference TRBV7-2 and TRBJ2-7): GAGVSQSPSNKVTEKGKDVELRCDPISGHTALYWYRQSLGQGLEFLIYFQGNSAPDKSGLPSDRFSAERTGGSVSTLTIQRTQQEDSAVYLCASSLRGTSGIQYFGPGTRLTVT.

The rearrangement uses TRBV7-2 and TRBJ1-1, with TRBD1 matching 9 bases. The CDR3 is 13 residues long. CDR1 is SGHTA and CDR2 is FQGNSA in the germline V gene. J gave up 4 bases and V 6 bases, and 3 bases lay outside the gene matches. The CDR3 coding sequence is TGTGCCAGCAGAACACAGGGGGCCACTGAAGCTTTCTTT. This translates into CASRTQGATEAFF.

The table lists this clone with a few counts. The chain couples TRBV6-5 to TRBJ2-3, with 7 bases matching TRBD2. CDR1 and CDR2 from the germline V gene are MNHEY and SVGAGI. This CDR3 region has 16 residues. The V segment lost 2 bases and the J segment 2 bases; nucleotides outside the gene matches: 7. The CDR3 here is CASSYALGGTTDTQYF. Here the CDR3 DNA reads TGTGCCAGCAGTTACGCCCTGGGGGGGACCACAGATACGCAGTATTTT.

This clone was observed a handful of times. V gene TRBV11-2 combines with J gene TRBJ2-3, with D perhaps matching TRBD2 (5 bases). The CDR3 has 14 residues. Trimming took off 5 bases at V and 2 bases at J, with 11 bases between the two ends. CDR1 is SGHAT, CDR2 FQNNGV, per germline. The CDR3 DNA is TGTGCCAGCAGCCCTACTAGACTCACAGATACGCAGTATTTT. It encodes CASSPTRLTDTQYF. Full variable domain (remainder filled in from reference TRBV11-2 and TRBJ2-3): EAGVAQSPRYKIIEKRQSVAFWCNPISGHATLYWYQQILGQGPKLLIQFQNNGVVDDSQLPKDRFSAERLKGVDSTLKIQPAKLEDSAVYLCASSPTRLTDTQYFGPGTRLTVL.

The chain has TRBV7-2 and TRBJ1-2; possible D gene TRBD1, 6 bases. In germline, CDR1 is SGHTA, CDR2 FQGNSA. The CDR3 has 14 residues. V shed 5 bases and J shed 3 bases, with 13 bases lying between them. The CDR3 reads CASSPAAGDYGYTF. CDR3 nucleotides: TGTGCCAGCAGCCCCGCCGCAGGGGACTATGGCTACACCTTC.

V and J are TRBV10-3 and TRBJ2-7; D perhaps matches TRBD1 (5 bases). Trimming pared 2 bases from V and 7 bases from J, leaving 6 bases between. CDR1 and CDR2 (germline): ENHRY, SYGVKD. There are 11 residues in the CDR3. DNA for the CDR3: TGTGCCATCAGTGAGAACAGGGAGCAGTACTTC. It yields the protein CAISENREQYF.

The chain employs TRBV18 and TRBJ2-2; 10 bases are shared with TRBD1. This CDR3 spans 16 amino acids. Germline V gene lookup returns CDR1 KGHSH and CDR2 LQKENI. V trimming: 1 base; J trimming: 4 bases; junction bases outside the gene matches: 3. The CDR3 nucleotides read TGTGCCAGCTCACCACAGGGACAGGGGTCCACCGGGGAGCTGTTTTTT. Amino acid sequence: CASSPQGQGSTGELFF.

The V and J genes are TRBV6-5 and TRBJ1-5; the D gene is possibly TRBD1 (5 bases). Deletions cut 0 bases from V and 8 bases from J, with 11 bases between. The CDR3 is made up of 14 amino acids. Germline CDR1 MNHEY, CDR2 SVGAGI. The CDR3 sequence is CASSYSRGSKPQHF. CDR3 nucleotide sequence: TGTGCCAGCAGTTACTCCCGGGGGAGCAAGCCCCAGCATTTT.

The chain combines TRBV28 with TRBJ1-2; TRBD1 aligns across 8 bases. The V gene's germline CDR1 is MDHEN and CDR2 SYDVKM. Trimming removed 2 bases from V and 8 bases from J; junction bases left unmatched: 7. The length of the CDR3 is 14 residues. CDR3 loop: CASSLRQGAWGYTF. CDR3 bases: TGTGCCAGCAGTTTAAGGCAGGGGGCATGGGGCTACACCTTC.